Sequencing of this T cell receptor (beta chain) was carried out in a study of control samples from healthy donors and cancer patients (dated by TCRdb to about 2020). This clone has only a few counts. The target of this receptor is not known. Per-base quality was not reported, and no clone a single base away is much larger than it. Spanning cysteine to phenylalanine, the CDR3 consists of 15 amino acids. The entry retains the CDR3 DNA only, 45 bases that are in frame from base 1. The germline V gene sets CDR1 to SGDLS and CDR2 to YYNGEE. Trimming takes 0 bases from V and 5 bases from J, and the germline ends sit 12 bases apart. Library prep was done by the immunoSEQ multiplex PCR assay. TCRdb obtained this table from immuneACCESS and retained in-frame rearrangements with V and J assigned. These tables miss some clones; where compared with another copy, unresolved V genes account for less than half of the shortfall, and the remainder is unexplained. The sample profile shows over 200,000 clones; over 75% of them were found once. The top ten clones comprise about 14% of the sample.

The origin of this receptor is an older woman with lung cancer. The sample comprised PBMCs. Rearrangement joined TRBV9 to TRBJ1-5; the D gene is possibly TRBD1, with 6 bases matching. For the CDR3, the sequence is CASSVAPGADQPQHF. The DNA reads as follows: TGTGCCAGCAGCGTAGCCCCAGGGGCGGATCAGCCCCAGCATTTT. Supplemented by the reference TRBV9 and TRBJ1-5 proteins around the CDR3, the complete variable domain is DSGVTQTPKHLITATGQRVTLRCSPRSGDLSVYWYQQSLDQGLQFLIQYYNGEERAKGNILERFSAQQFPDLHSELNLSSLELGDSALYFCASSVAPGADQPQHFGDGTRLSIL.